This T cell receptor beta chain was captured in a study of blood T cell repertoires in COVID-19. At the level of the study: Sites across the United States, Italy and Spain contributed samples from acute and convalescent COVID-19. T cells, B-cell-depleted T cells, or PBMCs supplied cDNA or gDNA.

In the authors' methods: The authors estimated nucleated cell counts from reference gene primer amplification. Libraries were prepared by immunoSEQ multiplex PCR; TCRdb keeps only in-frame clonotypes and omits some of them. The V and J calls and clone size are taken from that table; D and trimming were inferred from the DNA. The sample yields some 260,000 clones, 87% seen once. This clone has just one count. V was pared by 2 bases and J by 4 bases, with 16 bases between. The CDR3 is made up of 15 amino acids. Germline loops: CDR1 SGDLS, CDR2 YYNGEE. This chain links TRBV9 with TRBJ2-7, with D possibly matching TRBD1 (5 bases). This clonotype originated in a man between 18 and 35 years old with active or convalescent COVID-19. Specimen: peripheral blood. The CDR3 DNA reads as TGTGCCAGCAGCGTGTCCGGTGGGGCCACTTACGAGCAGTACTTC. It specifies CASSVSGGATYEQYF.